The clone carrying this TCR beta chain was detected a few times. Its antigen is not known. This record comes from a study of response to subunit inactivated influenza vaccine. General study results and limits: A suggestion made by the authors is that each seasonal influenza vaccination recruits few new T cells.

TCRdb re-analysed the RT-PCR reads in MiXCR, keeping a single row per CDR3 protein. The sample lists about 240,000 distinct CDR3 sequences, 9% to 15% occurring once. The origin of this receptor is a man between 45 and 60 years old who received an inactivated influenza vaccine. The sample here was non-naive T cells sorted from PBMCs, taken 14 days before vaccination.

This chain's CDR3 is CASSSRDGYSNQPQHF. As DNA, the CDR3 is TGTGCCAGCAGTTCCCGGGACGGCTATAGCAATCAGCCCCAGCATTTT. The chain has TRBV2 and TRBJ1-5, with a weak D call TRBD1 (5 bases). Germline CDR1 reads SNHLY; CDR2 reads FYNNEI. V lost 5 bases and J 0 bases, leaving 14 bases between the germline ends. The CDR3 consists of 16 residues.